The clone carrying this T cell receptor (beta chain) was seen at least ten times. Template switching introduced a universal primer site, and the cDNA bore unique molecular identifiers. MiXCR was run by TCRdb on the 5' RACE reads, yielding one entry per CDR3 protein. Of 150,000 or so distinct CDR3 sequences in the sample, 3% to 4.5% were seen once. This sample is drawn from a study of identical twins. Germline V lookup: CDR1 DFQATT, CDR2 SNEGSKA (reference sequence). This CDR3 has 12 residues. V was clipped by 5 bases and J by 6 bases, with 10 bases between them. The TCR was taken from a man aged 18 to 35 in good health. The chain joins TRBV20-1 to TRBJ2-2; possible D gene TRBD2, 5 bases. Specimen: memory T cells sorted from blood. CDR3 sequence reads: CSARPGSGELFF. CDR3 nucleotides: TGCAGTGCTCGACCGGGGTCCGGGGAGCTGTTTTTT.